This TCR beta chain was captured in a study of regulatory dendritic cells for organ transplantation. Study summary: Regulatory dendritic cells were monocyte-derived, receiving vitamin D3 on days 0 and 4 and IL-10 on day 4. Study-wide points: Memory CD8+ T cells were the most oligoclonal; naive cells were highly diverse. Alloreactive memory CD8+ T cell pools varied considerably between individuals. The most alloreactive TCR clonotypes were found in resting memory CD8+ cells.

This table comes from immunoSEQ multiplex PCR, and its TCRdb copy is limited to in-frame clones, with some not included. Altogether 7,700 or so clones are present, over 60% being singletons, with the ten largest covering around 3.8%. V lost 4 bases, J lost 5 bases, and 12 bases stayed unmatched. Germline V gene sequence: CDR1 SGDLS, CDR2 YYNGEE. This CDR3 is 17 amino acids long. To note about this clone: Its antigen is still unknown.

CFSE-labeled sorted T cells met regulatory or mature dendritic cells for over 4 days. The chain employs TRBV9 and TRBJ2-5, with 12 bases fitting TRBD2. The sequenced sample was memory CD4+ T cells from blood cultured with dendritic cells. Subset of the sample: CD45RO+ memory T cells. The receptor was derived from a human donor in good health. CDR3 sequence: CASSSTSGGASGETQYF. CDR3 DNA: TGTGCCAGCAGCTCGACTAGCGGGGGAGCCTCCGGGGAGACCCAGTACTTC. Supplemented by reference TRBV9 and TRBJ2-5, the full variable domain reads DSGVTQTPKHLITATGQRVTLRCSPRSGDLSVYWYQQSLDQGLQFLIQYYNGEERAKGNILERFSAQQFPDLHSELNLSSLELGDSALYFCASSSTSGGASGETQYFGPGTRLLVL.